This T cell receptor beta chain was identified in a study of T cell clusters in autoimmune cytopenias. TRB rearrangements were amplified by touch-down multiplex PCR with mixed TRB-A/B primers. TCRdb reworked the multiplex PCR reads into one entry per CDR3 protein, no DNA. The sample data list some 7,200 distinct CDR3 sequences. Germline V gene sequence: CDR1 LNHDA, CDR2 SQIVND (reference sequence). This CDR3 has 13 amino acids. TRB was amplified from roughly 250 ng of peripheral blood genomic DNA per sample. This clonotype is medium-sized by frequency. The same specimen was also included in a second study, on T cell repertoires in aging, cancer and after chemotherapy.

The TCR comes from a human donor in good health. The sequencing input was peripheral blood. The rearrangement links TRBV19 to TRBJ2-3. The CDR3 here is CASSIKVRDTQYF.